These T cell receptor beta chains were read from a single sample in a study of cytomegalovirus exposure and HLA in healthy donors. Sequenced by immunoSEQ multiplex PCR; TCRdb stores in-frame clones only, minus some. This table has 140,000 or so clones, roughly 90% appearing once. The sample consisted of PBMCs. The receptor set was obtained from a man younger than 30 in good health and CMV-seropositive. Both conserved end residues are part of each CDR3. D genes are given only for firm matches. Some rows have no size entry. The others give once, few or many, or a class for an expanded clone.

CDR3: CASSRGSGSMTDTQYF
DNA: TGTGCCAGCAGCCGGGGTAGCGGGAGTATGACAGATACGCAGTATTTT
D: TRBD2
V: TRBV27
size: NA
J: TRBJ2-3

CDR3: CASSSWSSGGNEQFF
DNA: TGTGCCAGCAGCTCCTGGAGTAGCGGGGGGAATGAGCAGTTCTTC
D: TRBD2
V: TRBV5-4
size: NA
J: TRBJ2-1

CDR3: CASSLELGAFNEQFF
DNA: TGTGCCAGCAGCTTAGAACTAGGCGCTTTCAATGAGCAGTTCTTC
D: NA
V: TRBV11-2
size: NA
J: TRBJ2-1

CDR3: CASRRSGTGGFRGYTF
DNA: TGTGCCAGCAGGCGATCCGGGACAGGGGGCTTTAGAGGCTACACCTTC
D: TRBD1
V: TRBV5-6
size: NA
J: TRBJ1-2

CDR3: CASRHRDRGGNEQFF
DNA: TGTGCCAGCAGGCACCGGGACAGGGGAGGAAATGAGCAGTTCTTC
D: TRBD1
V: TRBV6-5
size: NA
J: TRBJ2-1

CDR3: CASSIESGPGELFF
DNA: TGTGCCAGTAGTATAGAATCAGGGCCAGGGGAGCTGTTTTTT
D: NA
V: TRBV19
size: NA
J: TRBJ2-2

CDR3: CASSLGSLRGSYNEQFF
DNA: TGTGCCAGCAGCTTAGGGTCCCTGAGAGGCTCCTACAATGAGCAGTTCTTC
D: NA
V: TRBV11-3
size: NA
J: TRBJ2-1

CDR3: CASSEGDTAESYEQYF
DNA: TGTGCCAGCAGCGAAGGGGACACGGCTGAGTCCTACGAGCAGTACTTC
D: NA
V: TRBV4-2
size: NA
J: TRBJ2-7

CDR3: CASSQSTGRAAEQYF
DNA: TGCGCCAGCAGCCAATCGACAGGGCGAGCAGCCGAGCAGTACTTC
D: TRBD1
V: TRBV4-1
size: NA
J: TRBJ2-7

CDR3: CASSSTGGSYEQYF
DNA: TGTGCCAGTAGTTCGACAGGGGGATCCTACGAGCAGTACTTC
D: TRBD1
V: TRBV19
size: NA
J: TRBJ2-7

CDR3: CASSLDGLAYEQYF
DNA: TGTGCCAGCTCATTGGACGGACTAGCCTACGAGCAGTACTTC
D: TRBD2
V: TRBV18
size: once
J: TRBJ2-7

CDR3: CASSLTTSGSFYEQYF
DNA: TGTGCCAGCAGTTTAACGACTAGCGGGAGCTTCTACGAGCAGTACTTC
D: TRBD2
V: TRBV27
size: NA
J: TRBJ2-7

CDR3: CAWSVPGYEQYF
DNA: TGTGCCTGGAGTGTACCCGGCTACGAGCAGTACTTC
D: NA
V: TRBV30
size: NA
J: TRBJ2-7

CDR3: CASSIVTGDNEQFF
DNA: TGTGCCAGCAGTATCGTCACCGGGGACAATGAGCAGTTCTTC
D: NA
V: TRBV28
size: NA
J: TRBJ2-1

CDR3: CATGPRAQINIQYF
DNA: TGTGCCACAGGACCCAGGGCACAAATAAACATTCAGTACTTC
D: NA
V: TRBV6-1
size: once
J: TRBJ2-4

CDR3: CASSARRGRMADTQYF
DNA: TGTGCCAGCAGTGCCCGGCGGGGGAGGATGGCAGATACGCAGTATTTT
D: TRBD2
V: TRBV2
size: NA
J: TRBJ2-3

CDR3: CASSSSGANVLTF
DNA: TGTGCCAGTAGCAGTTCTGGGGCCAACGTCCTGACTTTC
D: NA
V: TRBV19
size: NA
J: TRBJ2-6

CDR3: CASSLTGGGGRHEQYF
DNA: TGTGCCAGCAGTCTGACAGGGGGCGGCGGTCGCCACGAGCAGTACTTC
D: TRBD1
V: TRBV27
size: NA
J: TRBJ2-7

CDR3: CAWSVQTTQYF
DNA: TGTGCCTGGAGTGTACAAACTACGCAGTATTTT
D: NA
V: TRBV30
size: NA
J: TRBJ2-3

CDR3: CASSPGDKSSYEQYF
DNA: TGTGCCAGCTCACCAGGGGACAAAAGCTCCTACGAGCAGTACTTC
D: NA
V: TRBV18
size: NA
J: TRBJ2-7

CDR3: CASSEPVRVWEKLFF
DNA: TGTGCCAGCAGTGAACCGGTCAGGGTATGGGAAAAACTGTTTTTT
D: NA
V: TRBV25-1
size: NA
J: TRBJ1-4

CDR3: CASSYSSAGEAFF
DNA: TGTGCCAGCAGTTACTCGAGCGCGGGAGAGGCTTTCTTT
D: NA
V: TRBV6-5
size: NA
J: TRBJ1-1

CDR3: CASSIKAGGPEAFF
DNA: TGTGCCAGTAGTATCAAGGCAGGGGGCCCTGAAGCTTTCTTT
D: TRBD1
V: TRBV19
size: NA
J: TRBJ1-1

CDR3: CASSLVGTGGHEQFF
DNA: TGTGCCAGCAGCTTAGTCGGGACAGGGGGACATGAGCAGTTCTTC
D: TRBD1
V: TRBV7-2
size: NA
J: TRBJ2-1

CDR3: CASSIWGENEKLFF
DNA: TGTGCCAGTAGTATCTGGGGGGAAAACGAAAAACTGTTTTTT
D: NA
V: TRBV19
size: NA
J: TRBJ1-4

CDR3: CASRGRTGVNQPQHF
DNA: TGTGCCAGCAGGGGACGGACAGGCGTCAATCAGCCCCAGCATTTT
D: TRBD1
V: TRBV2
size: NA
J: TRBJ1-5

CDR3: CASSWRAAEQFF
DNA: TGTGCCAGCAGCTGGCGGGCCGCTGAGCAGTTCTTC
D: NA
V: TRBV11-2
size: NA
J: TRBJ2-1